In this sample, the clone carrying this TCR beta chain turned up once. CDR1 is SGDLS and CDR2 is YYNGEE in the germline V gene. With 0 bases removed from V and 6 bases from J, the gap between germline ends came to 6 bases. This CDR3 spans 12 amino acids. The data are from a study of blood T cell repertoires in COVID-19. For the study at large: The United States, Italy and Spain provided the acute and convalescent COVID-19 samples. In each case, the material was cDNA or gDNA derived from T cells, B-cell-depleted T cells, or PBMCs.

Authors' analysis steps: Reference gene primer amplification in the assay estimated nucleated cell counts. Measured with immunoSEQ multiplex PCR; TCRdb has only the in-frame clones, and not every one. Clone size and V and J calls were adopted from that table, with D and trimming inferred from the DNA. The sample holds under 500,000 clones; 85% to 90% are singletons and the top ten take roughly 4%. The sequenced sample was peripheral blood. The rearrangement links TRBV9 to TRBJ1-2; no reliable D call. The clonotype comes from a woman aged 25 to 39 with acute or convalescent COVID-19. In DNA form, the CDR3 reads TGTGCCAGCAGCGTAGACAACAATGGCTACACCTTC. This encodes CASSVDNNGYTF.